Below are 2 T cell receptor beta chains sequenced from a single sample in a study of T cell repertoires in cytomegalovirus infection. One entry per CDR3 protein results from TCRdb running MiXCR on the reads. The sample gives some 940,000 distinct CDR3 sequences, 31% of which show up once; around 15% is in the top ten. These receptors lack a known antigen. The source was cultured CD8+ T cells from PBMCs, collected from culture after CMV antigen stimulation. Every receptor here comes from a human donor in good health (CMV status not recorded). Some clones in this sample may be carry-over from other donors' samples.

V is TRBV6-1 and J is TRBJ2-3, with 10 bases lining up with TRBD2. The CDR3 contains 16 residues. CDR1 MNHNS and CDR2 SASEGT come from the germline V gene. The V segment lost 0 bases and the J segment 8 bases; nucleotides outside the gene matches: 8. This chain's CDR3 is CASSEAKRGGQATQYF. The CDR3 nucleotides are TGTGCCAGCAGTGAAGCAAAGCGGGGGGGCCAAGCTACGCAGTATTTT.

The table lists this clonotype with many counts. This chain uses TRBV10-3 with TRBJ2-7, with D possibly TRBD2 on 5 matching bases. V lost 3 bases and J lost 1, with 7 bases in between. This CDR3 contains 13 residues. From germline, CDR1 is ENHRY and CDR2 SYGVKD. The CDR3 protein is CAISEGRSYEQYV. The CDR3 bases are TGTGCCATCAGTGAAGGGAGATCCTACGAGCAGTACGTC.